Shown below are 5 T cell receptor beta chains from a single sample sequenced in a study of shared clonotypes between healthy human individuals. Profiling relied on immunoSEQ multiplex PCR, and the TCRdb table lists in-frame clones only, not all of them. The sample holds millions of clones, more than 80% seen once. Sequencing was done on a sample of naive CD4+ T cells sorted from blood. Subset here: CD45RA+ positively selected. Source of these receptors: a man between 18 and 29 years old in good health.

The rearrangement joins TRBV4-3 to TRBJ1-1, with 9 bases that match TRBD1. This CDR3 contains 16 residues. Germline CDR1 is LGHNA and CDR2 is YSLEER. V was clipped by 1 base and J by 1 base; unmatched bases: 4. This chain's CDR3 is CASSQARTGANTEAFF. The CDR3 DNA sequence: TGCGCCAGCAGCCAAGCTCGGACAGGGGCGAACACTGAAGCTTTCTTT.

The rearrangement joins TRBV6-6 to TRBJ1-1; TRBD1 might be the D (5 bases). CDR3 length: 10 residues. In germline, CDR1 is MNHNY, CDR2 SVGAGI (reference sequence). V was clipped by 8 bases and J by 8 bases, with 9 bases between them. CDR3 amino acids: CASLGGEAFF. The DNA for the CDR3 is TGTGCCAGCCTCGGGGGGGAAGCTTTCTTT.

The chain uses TRBV5-1 and TRBJ2-2, with D perhaps TRBD2 (7 bases). The V end lost 4 bases, the J end lost 3 bases, and 10 bases lay between the germline ends. Looked up from germline, CDR1 is SGHRS and CDR2 is YFSETQ. The CDR3 spans 14 residues. CDR3 sequence: CASSQGGDTGELFF. The CDR3 DNA reads as TGCGCCAGCAGCCAAGGGGGGGACACCGGGGAGCTGTTTTTT.

The CDR3 DNA follows: TGTGCCAGCTCACCCGGGACAGGGTCGGTGATCACTGAAGCTTTCTTT. Encoded protein: CASSPGTGSVITEAFF. V is TRBV18 and J is TRBJ1-1, with TRBD1 matching over 9 bases. The CDR3 spans 16 residues. The V and J ends lost 3 bases and 4 bases, in that order; junction bases with no gene match: 9. Germline CDR1 reads KGHSH; CDR2 reads LQKENI.

Comment on this clone: Within the sample, other DNA sequences also encode this same CDR3. The genes are TRBV2 and TRBJ1-6; D not certain. CDR1 is SNHLY and CDR2 is FYNNEI in the germline V gene. Between the trimmed V and J ends, which lost 0 bases and 6 bases, there was a span of 6 bases. This CDR3 spans 14 amino acids. In DNA form, the CDR3 reads TGTGCCAGCAGTGAAGCCGGTGGTAATTCACCCCTCCACTTT. This encodes CASSEAGGNSPLHF.